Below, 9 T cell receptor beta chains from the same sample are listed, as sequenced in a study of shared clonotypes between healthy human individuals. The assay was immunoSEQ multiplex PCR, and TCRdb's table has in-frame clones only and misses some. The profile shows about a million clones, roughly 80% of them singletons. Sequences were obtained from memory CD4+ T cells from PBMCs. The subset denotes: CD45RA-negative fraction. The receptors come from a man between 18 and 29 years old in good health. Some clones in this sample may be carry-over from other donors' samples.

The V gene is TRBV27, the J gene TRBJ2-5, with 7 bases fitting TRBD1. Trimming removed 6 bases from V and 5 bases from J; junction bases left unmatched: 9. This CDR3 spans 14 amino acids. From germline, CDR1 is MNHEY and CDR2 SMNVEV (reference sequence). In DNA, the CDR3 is TGTGCCAGCAGCTCCAGAGACAGGGTTGAGACCCAGTACTTC. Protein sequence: CASSSRDRVETQYF.

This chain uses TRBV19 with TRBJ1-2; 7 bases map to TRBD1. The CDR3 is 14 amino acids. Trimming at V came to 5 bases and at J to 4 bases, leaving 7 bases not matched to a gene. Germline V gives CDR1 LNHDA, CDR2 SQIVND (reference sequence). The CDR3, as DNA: TGTGCCAGTAGTTTCGGGACAGCGATCTATGGCTACACCTTC. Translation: CASSFGTAIYGYTF.

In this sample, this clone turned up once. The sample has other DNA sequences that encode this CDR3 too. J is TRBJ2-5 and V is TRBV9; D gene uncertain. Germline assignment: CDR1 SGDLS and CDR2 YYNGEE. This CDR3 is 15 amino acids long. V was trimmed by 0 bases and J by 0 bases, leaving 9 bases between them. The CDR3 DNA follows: TGTGCCAGCAGCGTAGGGGCAGGCAACCAAGAGACCCAGTACTTC. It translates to CASSVGAGNQETQYF.

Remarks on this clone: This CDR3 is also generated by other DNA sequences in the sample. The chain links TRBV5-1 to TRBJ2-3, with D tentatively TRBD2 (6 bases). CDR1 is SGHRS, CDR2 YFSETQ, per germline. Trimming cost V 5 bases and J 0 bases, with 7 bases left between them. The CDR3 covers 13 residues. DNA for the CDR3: TGCGCCAGCAGTGGAGGGAGCACAGATACGCAGTATTTT. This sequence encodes CASSGGSTDTQYF.

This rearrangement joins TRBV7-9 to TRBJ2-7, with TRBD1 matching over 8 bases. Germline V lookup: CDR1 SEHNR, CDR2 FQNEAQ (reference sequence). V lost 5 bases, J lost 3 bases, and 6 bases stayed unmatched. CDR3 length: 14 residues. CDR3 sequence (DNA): TGTGCCAGCAGCCCGGACAGGGTCGGCTACGAGCAGTACTTC. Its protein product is CASSPDRVGYEQYF. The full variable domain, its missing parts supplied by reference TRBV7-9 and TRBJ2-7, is DTGVSQNPRHKITKRGQNVTFRCDPISEHNRLYWYRQTLGQGPEFLTYFQNEAQLEKSRLLSDRFSAERPKGSFSTLEIQRTEQGDSAMYLCASSPDRVGYEQYFGPGTRLTVT.

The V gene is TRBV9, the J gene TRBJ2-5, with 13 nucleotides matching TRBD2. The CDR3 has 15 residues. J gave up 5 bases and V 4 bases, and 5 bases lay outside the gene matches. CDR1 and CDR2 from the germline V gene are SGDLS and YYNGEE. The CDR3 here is CASSPGLAGWETQYF. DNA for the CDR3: TGTGCCAGCAGCCCGGGACTAGCGGGATGGGAGACCCAGTACTTC.

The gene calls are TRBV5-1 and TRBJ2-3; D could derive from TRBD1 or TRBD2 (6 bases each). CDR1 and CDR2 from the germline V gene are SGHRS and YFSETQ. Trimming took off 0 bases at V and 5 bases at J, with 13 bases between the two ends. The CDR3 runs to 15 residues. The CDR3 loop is CASSLEGGAGDTQYF. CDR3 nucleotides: TGCGCCAGCAGCTTGGAGGGGGGCGCGGGAGATACGCAGTATTTT.

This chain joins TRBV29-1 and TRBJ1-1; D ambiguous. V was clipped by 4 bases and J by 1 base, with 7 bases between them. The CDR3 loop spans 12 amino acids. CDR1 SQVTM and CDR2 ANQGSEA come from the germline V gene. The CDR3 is CSVVRTNTEAFF. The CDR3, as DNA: TGCAGCGTTGTGCGAACGAACACTGAAGCTTTCTTT.

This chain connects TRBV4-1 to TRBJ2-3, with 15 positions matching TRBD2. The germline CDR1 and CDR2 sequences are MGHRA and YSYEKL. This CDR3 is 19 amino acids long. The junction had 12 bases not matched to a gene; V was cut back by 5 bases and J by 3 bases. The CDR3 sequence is CASSSPGLAGGLTTDTQYF. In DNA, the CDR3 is TGCGCCAGCAGCTCCCCGGGACTAGCGGGAGGCCTCACTACAGATACGCAGTATTTT.